This T cell receptor beta chain was recorded in a study of radiotherapy plus CTLA-4 blockade in lung cancer. As concerns this clone: Its antigen is as yet unknown.

This CDR3 contains 12 residues. Germline V gene lookup returns CDR1 MNHEY and CDR2 SVGAGI. Trimming stripped 6 bases from V and 10 bases from J, with 10 bases between. Regarding the study as a whole: Clones derived from tumor TCRs expanded in blood after radiotherapy plus ipilimumab.

The method was immunoSEQ multiplex PCR; TCRdb's version includes in-frame clones alone and lacks a portion of them. The sample lists over 30,000 clones; 75% to 80% were seen once. This sequence was found in a human donor with non-small cell lung cancer that progressed on radiotherapy plus ipilimumab. The chain recombines TRBV6-5 with TRBJ1-6, with D unresolved. This specimen consisted of peripheral blood, obtained from a patient treated with radiotherapy plus ipilimumab. The CDR3 reads CASRTRESPLHF. The DNA of the CDR3 is TGTGCCAGCAGGACGCGGGAATCACCCCTCCACTTT.